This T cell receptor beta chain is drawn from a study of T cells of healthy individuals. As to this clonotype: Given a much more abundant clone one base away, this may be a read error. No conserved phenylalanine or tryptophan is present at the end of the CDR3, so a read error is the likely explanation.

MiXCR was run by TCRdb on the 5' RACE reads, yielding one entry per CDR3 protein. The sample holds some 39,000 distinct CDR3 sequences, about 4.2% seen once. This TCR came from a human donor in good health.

CDR3 residues: CASGLSGTGGTEAFL. The CDR3 DNA sequence: TGTGCTAGTGGTTTGAGTGGGACAGGTGGCACTGAAGCTTTCCTT. V and J are TRBV12-5 and TRBJ1-1, with 8 nucleotides matching TRBD1. Germline V gene lookup returns CDR1 LGHNT and CDR2 FRNRAP. V lost 2 bases, J lost 4 bases, and 6 bases stayed unmatched. This CDR3 has 15 amino acids.